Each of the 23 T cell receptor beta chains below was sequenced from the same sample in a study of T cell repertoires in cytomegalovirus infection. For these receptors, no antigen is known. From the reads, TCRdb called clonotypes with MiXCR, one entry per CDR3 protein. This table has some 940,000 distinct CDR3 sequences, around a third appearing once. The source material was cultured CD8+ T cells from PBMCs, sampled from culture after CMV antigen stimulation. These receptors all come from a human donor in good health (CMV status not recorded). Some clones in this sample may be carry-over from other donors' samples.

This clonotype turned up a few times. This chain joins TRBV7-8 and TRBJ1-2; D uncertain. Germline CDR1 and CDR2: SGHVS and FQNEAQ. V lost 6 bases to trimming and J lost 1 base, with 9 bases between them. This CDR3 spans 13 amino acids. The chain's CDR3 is CASSYRHNYGYTF. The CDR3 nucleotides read TGTGCCAGCAGTTACCGACATAACTATGGCTACACCTTC. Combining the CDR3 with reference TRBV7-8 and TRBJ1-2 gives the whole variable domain GAGVSQSPRYKVAKRGQDVALRCDPISGHVSLFWYQQALGQGPEFLTYFQNEAQLDKSGLPSDRFFAERPEGSVSTLKIQRTQQEDSAVYLCASSYRHNYGYTFGSGTRLTVV.

The chain's CDR3 is CASSGEPMEQYV. CDR3 nucleotides: TGTGCCAGCAGTGGGGAGCCCATGGAGCAGTACGTC. The chain carries TRBV13 and TRBJ2-7; TRBD2 might be the D (5 bases). V was cut by 6 bases and J by 7 bases, with 13 bases left in between. This CDR3 spans 12 amino acids. Germline V CDR1 and CDR2: PRHDT, FYEKMQ (reference sequence).

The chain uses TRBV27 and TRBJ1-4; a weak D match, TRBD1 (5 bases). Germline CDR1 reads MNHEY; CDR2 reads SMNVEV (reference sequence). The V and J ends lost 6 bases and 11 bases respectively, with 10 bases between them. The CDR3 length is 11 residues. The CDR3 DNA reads TGTGCCAGCAGGTCCTCAGGGAAACTGTTTTTT. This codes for CASRSSGKLFF.

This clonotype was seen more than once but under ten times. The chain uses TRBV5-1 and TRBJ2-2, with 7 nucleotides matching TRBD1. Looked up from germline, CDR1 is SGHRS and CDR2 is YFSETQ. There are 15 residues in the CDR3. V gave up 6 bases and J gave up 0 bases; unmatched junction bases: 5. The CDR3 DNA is TGCGCCAGCACGGGGACAGCCTCGAACACCGGGGAGCTGTTTTTT. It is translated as CASTGTASNTGELFF.

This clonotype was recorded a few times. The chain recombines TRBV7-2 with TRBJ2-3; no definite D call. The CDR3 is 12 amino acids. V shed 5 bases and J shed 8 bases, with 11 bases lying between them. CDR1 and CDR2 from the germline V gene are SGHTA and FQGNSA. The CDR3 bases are TGTGCCAGCAGCCCCCACAGAGGTACGCAGTATTTT. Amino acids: CASSPHRGTQYF. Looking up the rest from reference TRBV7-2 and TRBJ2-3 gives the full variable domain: GAGVSQSPSNKVTEKGKDVELRCDPISGHTALYWYRQSLGQGLEFLIYFQGNSAPDKSGLPSDRFSAERTGGSVSTLTIQRTQQEDSAVYLCASSPHRGTQYFGPGTRLTVL.

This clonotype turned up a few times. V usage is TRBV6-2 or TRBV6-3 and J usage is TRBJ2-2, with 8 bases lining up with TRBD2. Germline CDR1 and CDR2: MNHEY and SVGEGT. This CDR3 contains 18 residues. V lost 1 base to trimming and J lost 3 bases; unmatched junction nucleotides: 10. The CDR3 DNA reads TGTGCCAGCAGTTACTATCCGGGACTAGGAGCGGACACCGGGGAGCTGTTTTTT. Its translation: CASSYYPGLGADTGELFF.

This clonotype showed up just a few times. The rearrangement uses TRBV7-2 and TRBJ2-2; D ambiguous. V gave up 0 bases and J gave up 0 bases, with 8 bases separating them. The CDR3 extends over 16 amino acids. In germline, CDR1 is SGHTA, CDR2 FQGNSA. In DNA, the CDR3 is TGTGCCAGCAGCTTAGCCCGGGTTACGAACACCGGGGAGCTGTTTTTT. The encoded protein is CASSLARVTNTGELFF.

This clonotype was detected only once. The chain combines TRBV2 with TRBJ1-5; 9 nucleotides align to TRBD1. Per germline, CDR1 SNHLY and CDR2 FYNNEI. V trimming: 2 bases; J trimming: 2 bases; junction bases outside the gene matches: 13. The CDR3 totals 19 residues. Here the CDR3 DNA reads TGTGCCAGCAGTGAAACGGGACAGGGAATTGTGTTCCGCAATCAGCCCCAGCATTTT. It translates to CASSETGQGIVFRNQPQHF.

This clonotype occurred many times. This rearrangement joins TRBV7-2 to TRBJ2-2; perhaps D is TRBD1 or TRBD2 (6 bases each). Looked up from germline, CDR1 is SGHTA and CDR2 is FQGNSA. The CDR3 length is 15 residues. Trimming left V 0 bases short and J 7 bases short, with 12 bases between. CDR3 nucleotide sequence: TGTGCCAGCAGCTTAGCTGGGGGGCCTAGCGGGGAGCTGTTTTTT. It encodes CASSLAGGPSGELFF.

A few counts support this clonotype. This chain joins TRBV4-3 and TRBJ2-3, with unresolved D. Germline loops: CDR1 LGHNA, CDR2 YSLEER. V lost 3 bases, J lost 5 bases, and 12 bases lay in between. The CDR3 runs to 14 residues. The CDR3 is CASSHPSRQDTQYF. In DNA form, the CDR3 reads TGCGCCAGCAGCCATCCCTCCAGGCAAGATACGCAGTATTTT.

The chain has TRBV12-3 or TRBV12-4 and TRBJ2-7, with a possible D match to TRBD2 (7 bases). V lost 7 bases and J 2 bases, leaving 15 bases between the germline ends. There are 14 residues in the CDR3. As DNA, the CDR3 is TGTGCCAGCAATTTCGGGGGGCTACCCTACGAGCAGTACTTC. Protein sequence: CASNFGGLPYEQYF.

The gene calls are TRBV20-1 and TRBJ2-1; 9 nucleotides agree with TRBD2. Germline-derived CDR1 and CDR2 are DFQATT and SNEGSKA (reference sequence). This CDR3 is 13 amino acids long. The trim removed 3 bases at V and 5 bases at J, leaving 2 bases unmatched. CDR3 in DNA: TGCAGTGCTAGGCAGCGGGGGGACAATGAGCAGTTCTTC. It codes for CSARQRGDNEQFF.

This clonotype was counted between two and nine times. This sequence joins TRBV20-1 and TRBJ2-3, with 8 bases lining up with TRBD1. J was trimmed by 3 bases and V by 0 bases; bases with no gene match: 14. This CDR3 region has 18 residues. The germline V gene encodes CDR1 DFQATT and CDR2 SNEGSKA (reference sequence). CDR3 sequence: CSARDWGRGRLATDTQYF. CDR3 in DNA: TGCAGTGCTAGAGATTGGGGCAGGGGGCGTCTTGCGACAGATACGCAGTATTTT.

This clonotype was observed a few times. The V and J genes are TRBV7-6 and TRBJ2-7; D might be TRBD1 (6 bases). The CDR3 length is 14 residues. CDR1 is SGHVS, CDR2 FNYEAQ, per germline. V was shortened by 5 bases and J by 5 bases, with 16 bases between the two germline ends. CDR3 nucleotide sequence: TGTGCCAGCAGCCCCGGGCAGGGGTTAGACGAGCAGTACTTC. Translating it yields CASSPGQGLDEQYF.

The CDR3: CASSFWIGENTGELFF. The CDR3 nucleotides read TGTGCCAGCAGTTTTTGGATTGGGGAAAACACCGGGGAGCTGTTTTTT. This chain links TRBV12-3 or TRBV12-4 with TRBJ2-2; D is uncertain. The CDR3 covers 16 residues. V shed 3 bases and J shed 2 bases, with 13 bases lying between them.

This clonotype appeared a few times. CDR3 nucleotide sequence: TGTGCCAGCAGCCAAGATAGGTCCGGACTAGCGGGGTTTGAGCAGTTCTTC. Its protein is CASSQDRSGLAGFEQFF. The chain carries TRBV14 and TRBJ2-1; the match to TRBD2 covers 12 bases. Losses at the gene ends were 0 bases for V and 9 bases for J; bases not matched to a gene: 9. Germline lookup yields CDR1 SGHDN and CDR2 FVKESK. The CDR3 has 17 residues.

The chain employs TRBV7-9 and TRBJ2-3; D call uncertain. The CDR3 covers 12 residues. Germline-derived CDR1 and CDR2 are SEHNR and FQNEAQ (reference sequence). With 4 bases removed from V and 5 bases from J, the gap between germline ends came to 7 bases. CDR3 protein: CASSSRVDTQYF. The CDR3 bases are TGTGCCAGCAGCTCTAGAGTAGATACGCAGTATTTT.

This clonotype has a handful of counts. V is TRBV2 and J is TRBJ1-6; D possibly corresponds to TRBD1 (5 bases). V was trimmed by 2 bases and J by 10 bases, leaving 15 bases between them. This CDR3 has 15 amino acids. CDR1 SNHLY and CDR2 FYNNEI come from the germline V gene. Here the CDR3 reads CASSERDGVRSPLHF. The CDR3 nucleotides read TGTGCCAGCAGTGAAAGGGACGGGGTGAGGTCACCCCTCCACTTT.

The CDR3 here is CASSYLRKGKETQYF. The CDR3 nucleotides read TGTGCCAGCAGCTACCTCAGAAAGGGAAAAGAGACCCAGTACTTC. The chain recombines TRBV7-6 with TRBJ2-5; D unclear. Trimming took 4 bases from V and 3 from J, leaving 15 bases between them. The CDR3 spans 15 residues. Per the germline V gene, CDR1 is SGHVS and CDR2 is FNYEAQ. The full variable domain, completed using reference TRBV7-6 and TRBJ2-5, is GAGVSQSPRYKVTKRGQDVALRCDPISGHVSLYWYRQALGQGPEFLTYFNYEAQQDKSGLPNDRFSAERPEGSISTLTIQRTEQRDSAMYRCASSYLRKGKETQYFGPGTRLLVL.

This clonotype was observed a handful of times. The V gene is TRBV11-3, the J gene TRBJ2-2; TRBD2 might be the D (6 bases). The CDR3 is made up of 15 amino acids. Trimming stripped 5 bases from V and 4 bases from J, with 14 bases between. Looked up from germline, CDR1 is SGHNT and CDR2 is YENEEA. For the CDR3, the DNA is TGTGCCAGCAGCCCCGGACTATTGGCCACCGGGGAGCTGTTTTTT. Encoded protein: CASSPGLLATGELFF.

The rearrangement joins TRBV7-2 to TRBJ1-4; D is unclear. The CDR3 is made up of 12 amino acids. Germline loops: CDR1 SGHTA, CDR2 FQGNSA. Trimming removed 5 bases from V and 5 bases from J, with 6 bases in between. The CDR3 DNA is TGTGCCAGCAGCGTACTAAATGAAAAACTGTTTTTT. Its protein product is CASSVLNEKLFF.

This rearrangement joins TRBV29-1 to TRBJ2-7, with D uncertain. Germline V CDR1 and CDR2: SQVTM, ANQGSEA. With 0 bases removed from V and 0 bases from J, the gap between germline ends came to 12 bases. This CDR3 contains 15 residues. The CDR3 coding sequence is TGCAGCGTTGAAGATCCTGTGACAAACTCCTACGAGCAGTACTTC. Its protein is CSVEDPVTNSYEQYF.

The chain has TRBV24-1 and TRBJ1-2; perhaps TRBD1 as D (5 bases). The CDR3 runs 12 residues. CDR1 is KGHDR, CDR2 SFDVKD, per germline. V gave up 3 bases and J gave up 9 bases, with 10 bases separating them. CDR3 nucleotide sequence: TGTGCCACCAGTGATCCCGAGGGGCGCTACACCTTC. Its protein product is CATSDPEGRYTF.